This T cell receptor (beta chain) was observed in a study of breast tumors, draining lymph nodes, adjacent tissues (dated by TCRdb to the mid-2010s). At the level of the whole study: In breast cancer patients, the study compared the TCR beta repertoires of tumor, adjacent nontumor tissue and axillary lymph nodes. In human breast cancer, the study set out to assess how tumor, surrounding tissue and draining lymph node repertoires relate to one another and whether T cells might be exchanged between them.

With regard to this clonotype: The antigen this receptor binds is unknown. A clone one base away is much larger, so this may be a read error.

The sequencer listed for this sample is Illumina HiSeq 2000. TCR beta chain libraries were generated by multiplex PCR amplification. The amplified TCR beta chain products were analyzed by high-throughput sequencing. TCRdb applied fastp at Q25 and MiXCR to the public reads, then kept only in-frame beta chains. Duplicate CDR3 protein sequences are folded into a single record with the most common DNA and genes. This sample is represented by 150,000 to 200,000 distinct CDR3 sequences; around a third of them were singletons. The ten largest clonotypes hold roughly 4.3% of the sample. Lymph node samples were obtained from the axillary draining lymph nodes of breast cancer patients. V sheds 2 bases and J sheds 5 bases, leaving 9 bases between their ends. The germline V gene (reference sequence) supplies CDR1 PRHDT and CDR2 FYEKMQ. Counted from cysteine to phenylalanine, this CDR3 has 14 amino acids. The sequence is cut down to CDR3 DNA, 42 bases in frame from base 1.

General study outcomes and caveats: The similarity between tumor and nontumor tissue repertoires was significantly greater in luminal-like breast cancer than in basal-like breast cancer. The conclusion that tumor T cells originate in lymph nodes was presented as consistent with a hypothesis rather than as directly demonstrated. The data were judged consistent with most tumor T cells deriving from the lymph node and then expanding within tumor tissue. Tumors showed preferential V and J gene usage, and their T-cell repertoire diversity fell below that of lymph nodes yet above that of nontumor tissue.

Sequenced: axillary lymph node tissue. This clonotype originated in a female donor with breast cancer. Some clones in this sample may be carry-over from other donors' samples. In this chain, TRBV13 is recombined with TRBJ2-2; the D gene cannot be named for sure. The CDR3 region: CASSLHLGTGELFF. The DNA sequence follows: TGTGCCAGCAGCTTACATTTGGGGACCGGGGAGCTGTTTTTT.